Below are 22 T cell receptor beta chains sequenced from a single sample in a study of PD-L1 blockade in urothelial cancer. Data came from immunoSEQ multiplex PCR; TCRdb stores just in-frame clones and leaves some out. Here the sample spans approximately 90,000 clones, roughly 84% being singletons. The time point here: pretreatment peripheral blood. The sample consisted of PBMCs, taken around atezolizumab (anti-PD-L1) treatment. The receptors here all came from a man aged 60 to 69 with urothelial cancer.

This chain connects TRBV28 to TRBJ2-5; D is unclear. V was trimmed by 5 bases and J by 5 bases, leaving 9 bases between them. The germline V gene has CDR1 MDHEN and CDR2 SYDVKM. The CDR3 runs 12 residues. The CDR3 DNA sequence: TGTGCCAGCAGTGACAACCTGGAGACCCAGTACTTC. It yields the protein CASSDNLETQYF.

This chain links TRBV5-1 with TRBJ2-5; perhaps TRBD1 as D (6 bases). The CDR3 sequence is 14 residues long. The germline CDR1 and CDR2 sequences are SGHRS and YFSETQ. V was clipped by 3 bases and J by 9 bases, with 18 bases between them. The CDR3 loop reads CASSSGQPSSAQYF. In DNA form, the CDR3 reads TGCGCCAGCAGCTCCGGACAGCCCTCGTCGGCCCAGTACTTC.

The V gene is TRBV5-1, the J gene TRBJ2-3, with a weak D call TRBD2 (6 bases). This CDR3 is 15 amino acids long. From germline, CDR1 is SGHRS and CDR2 YFSETQ. Trimming pared 4 bases from V and 2 bases from J, leaving 14 bases between. CDR3 DNA: TGCGCCAGCAGCCCCTGGGGCGGGACCACAGATACGCAGTATTTT. It yields the protein CASSPWGGTTDTQYF.

The rearrangement joins TRBV27 to TRBJ1-4, with a tentative D call TRBD1 (5 bases). This CDR3 is built from 17 residues. Between the trimmed V and J ends, which lost 6 bases and 2 bases, there was a span of 19 bases. CDR1 is MNHEY and CDR2 is SMNVEV in the germline V gene (reference sequence). The CDR3 nucleotides are TGTGCCAGCAGCCGCAAGGCGGGGGGGTCGACTAATGAAAAACTGTTTTTT. This gives the protein CASSRKAGGSTNEKLFF.

The V and J genes are TRBV20-1 and TRBJ2-7, with 8 bases that match TRBD1. V lost 6 bases to trimming and J lost 9 bases; unmatched junction nucleotides: 7. The CDR3 has 11 residues. CDR1 and CDR2 from the germline V gene are DFQATT and SNEGSKA (reference sequence). CDR3 in amino acids: CSARSGTGQYF. CDR3 sequence (DNA): TGCAGTGCGAGATCCGGGACAGGGCAGTACTTC.

This clone turned up a few times. The chain joins TRBV29-1 to TRBJ1-1, with D perhaps matching TRBD1 (6 bases). V lost 6 bases and J 0 bases, leaving 14 bases between the germline ends. Germline V lookup: CDR1 SQVTM, CDR2 ANQGSEA. The CDR3 runs 14 residues. CDR3 nucleotides: TGCAGCGTCAAAGGGGGGGGGATGAACACTGAAGCTTTCTTT. It specifies CSVKGGGMNTEAFF.

The chain employs TRBV2 and TRBJ2-2; 12 nucleotides agree with TRBD2. This CDR3 is built from 14 residues. CDR1 is SNHLY, CDR2 FYNNEI, per germline. V was pared by 7 bases and J by 9 bases, with 6 bases of the junction left unmatched. CDR3 residues: CASTPSGGAWELFF. Here the CDR3 DNA reads TGTGCCAGCACTCCTAGCGGGGGGGCCTGGGAGCTGTTTTTT. Complete variable domain (other parts from reference TRBV2 and TRBJ2-2): EPEVTQTPSHQVTQMGQEVILRCVPISNHLYFYWYRQILGQKVEFLVSFYNNEISEKSEIFDDQFSVERPDGSNFTLKIRSTKLEDSAMYFCASTPSGGAWELFFGEGSRLTVL.

V is TRBV7-2 and J is TRBJ2-3, with 8 nucleotides matching TRBD2. J lost 5 bases, V lost 8 bases, and 15 bases had no gene match. CDR3 length equals 16 residues. Germline V gene data show CDR1 as SGHTA and CDR2 as FQGNSA. The chain's CDR3 is CASRRVGGRMGDTQYF. The CDR3 bases are TGTGCCAGCCGACGGGTCGGCGGGAGGATGGGAGATACGCAGTATTTT.

The chain carries TRBV18 and TRBJ1-2, with no clear D. The CDR3 is made up of 15 amino acids. CDR1 is KGHSH, CDR2 LQKENI, per germline. V shed 0 bases and J shed 3 bases, with 11 bases lying between them. CDR3 amino acids: CASSPPSTYDYGYTF. For the CDR3, the DNA is TGTGCCAGCTCACCACCTTCGACTTATGACTATGGCTACACCTTC.

The V and J genes are TRBV9 and TRBJ2-5, with TRBD2 matching 9 bases. This CDR3 is 16 amino acids long. In germline, CDR1 is SGDLS, CDR2 YYNGEE. Trimming cost V 0 bases and J 2 bases; bases outside gene matches: 5. CDR3 residues: CASSVATSGPQETQYF. As DNA, the CDR3 is TGTGCCAGCAGCGTAGCGACTAGCGGACCGCAAGAGACCCAGTACTTC.

The chain recombines TRBV10-3 with TRBJ1-5; tentative D call: TRBD1 (5 bases). CDR1 is ENHRY and CDR2 is SYGVKD in the germline V gene. This CDR3 is 14 amino acids long. V was pared by 0 bases and J by 9 bases, with 12 bases between. For the CDR3, the DNA is TGTGCCATCAGTGAGTCGGGGCCCACGGGGCCCCAGCATTTT. Its translation is CAISESGPTGPQHF.

The chain combines TRBV27 with TRBJ1-3, with D perhaps TRBD1 (6 bases). This CDR3 has 15 residues. CDR1 is MNHEY and CDR2 is SMNVEV in the germline V gene (reference sequence). V lost 2 bases and J lost 2, with 10 bases in between. CDR3 in DNA: TGTGCCAGCAGTTTAAACAGGGTGCCTGGAAACACCATATATTTT. Translation gives CASSLNRVPGNTIYF.

The chain employs TRBV7-2 and TRBJ2-5; 9 bases line up with TRBD2. This CDR3 is built from 16 residues. V trimming: 1 base; J trimming: 1 base; junction bases outside the gene matches: 4. Germline CDR1 reads SGHTA; CDR2 reads FQGNSA. The CDR3 DNA reads as TGTGCCAGCAGCTTAGGTCGTAGCGGGGGCCAAGAGACCCAGTACTTC. Protein product: CASSLGRSGGQETQYF.

The chain carries TRBV5-1 and TRBJ2-5; D not certain. The germline CDR1 and CDR2 sequences are SGHRS and YFSETQ. V was shortened by 4 bases and J by 3 bases, with 10 bases between the two germline ends. CDR3 size: 13 residues. In DNA, the CDR3 is TGCGCCAGCAGCCGCTACGTAGAAGAGACCCAGTACTTC. Its translation: CASSRYVEETQYF.

This chain uses TRBV7-9 with TRBJ1-2, with a possible D match to TRBD1 (5 bases). The germline V gene has CDR1 SEHNR and CDR2 FQNEAQ (reference sequence). Trimming removed 3 bases at V and 8 bases at J, with 13 bases between. CDR3 length: 13 amino acids. CDR3 amino acids: CASSFDSARGYTF. The CDR3 coding sequence is TGTGCCAGCAGCTTCGACAGCGCTAGGGGCTACACCTTC.

V gene TRBV7-9 combines with J gene TRBJ1-5, with D perhaps matching TRBD1 (6 bases). The CDR3 loop spans 14 amino acids. CDR1 SEHNR and CDR2 FQNEAQ come from the germline V gene (reference sequence). V was trimmed by 1 base and J by 5 bases, leaving 9 bases between them. CDR3 sequence: CASSLVGGDQPQHF. Written as DNA, the CDR3 is TGTGCCAGCAGCTTAGTTGGGGGCGATCAGCCCCAGCATTTT.

This rearrangement joins TRBV27 to TRBJ2-1; the D gene is possibly TRBD1 (5 bases). V lost 5 bases and J 1 base, leaving 12 bases between the germline ends. The CDR3 contains 15 residues. Germline V gene sequence: CDR1 MNHEY, CDR2 SMNVEV (reference sequence). This CDR3 reads CASSPGMYSYNEQFF. The CDR3 DNA sequence: TGTGCCAGCAGTCCAGGGATGTATTCCTACAATGAGCAGTTCTTC.

The rearrangement links TRBV6-1 to TRBJ2-5; the match to TRBD1 covers 9 bases. J gave up 5 bases and V 4 bases, and 5 bases lay outside the gene matches. The CDR3 spans 14 residues. Germline CDR1 is MNHNS and CDR2 is SASEGT. Here the CDR3 DNA reads TGTGCCAGCAGTGGGGACAGGGTTAAGGAGACCCAGTACTTC. This translates into CASSGDRVKETQYF.

The gene calls are TRBV27 and TRBJ2-3, with TRBD2 matching 7 bases. J gave up 5 bases and V 6 bases, and 8 bases lay outside the gene matches. Germline values: CDR1 MNHEY, CDR2 SMNVEV (reference sequence). The CDR3 runs to 14 residues. CDR3 DNA sequence: TGTGCCAGCAGCCTACGGGGGGTTGAAGATACGCAGTATTTT. Translating it yields CASSLRGVEDTQYF.

The rearrangement links TRBV7-9 to TRBJ2-7; 9 bases align to TRBD2. Germline CDR1 SEHNR, CDR2 FQNEAQ (reference sequence). The CDR3 runs 17 residues. V trimming: 5 bases; J trimming: 4 bases; junction bases outside the gene matches: 15. CDR3 sequence reads: CASSRRAGASGEYEQYF. For the CDR3, the DNA is TGTGCCAGCAGCAGACGAGCAGGAGCTAGCGGGGAATACGAGCAGTACTTC. Full variable domain (remainder filled in from reference TRBV7-9 and TRBJ2-7): DTGVSQNPRHKITKRGQNVTFRCDPISEHNRLYWYRQTLGQGPEFLTYFQNEAQLEKSRLLSDRFSAERPKGSFSTLEIQRTEQGDSAMYLCASSRRAGASGEYEQYFGPGTRLTVT.

The rearrangement links TRBV29-1 to TRBJ2-5; 9 nucleotides agree with TRBD2. The germline gives CDR1 SQVTM, CDR2 ANQGSEA. This CDR3 region has 15 residues. V trimming: 7 bases; J trimming: 4 bases; junction bases outside the gene matches: 13. This CDR3 reads CSASGAVNGGETQYF. The CDR3, as DNA: TGCAGCGCTAGCGGGGCCGTCAACGGGGGAGAGACCCAGTACTTC.

The rearrangement uses TRBV4-2 and TRBJ2-3, with 7 bases that match TRBD1. With 4 bases clipped from V and 0 bases from J, the junction kept 4 bases outside the gene matches. This CDR3 is 15 amino acids long. CDR1 is LGHNA, CDR2 YNFKEQ, per germline. CDR3 sequence: CASSLGQVSTDTQYF. The CDR3 coding sequence is TGTGCCAGCAGCCTCGGACAGGTTAGCACAGATACGCAGTATTTT.